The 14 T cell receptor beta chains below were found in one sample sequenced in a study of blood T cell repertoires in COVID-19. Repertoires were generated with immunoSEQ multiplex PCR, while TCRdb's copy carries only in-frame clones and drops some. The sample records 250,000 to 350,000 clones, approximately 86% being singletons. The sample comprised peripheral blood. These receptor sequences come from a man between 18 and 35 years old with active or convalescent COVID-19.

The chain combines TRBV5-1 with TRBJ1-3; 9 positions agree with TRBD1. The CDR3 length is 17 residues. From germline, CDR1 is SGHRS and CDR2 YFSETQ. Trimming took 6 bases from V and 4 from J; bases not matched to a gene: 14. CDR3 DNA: TGCGCCAGCACACCGTGGGGACAGGGTCCGATCGGAAACACCATATATTTT. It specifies CASTPWGQGPIGNTIYF.

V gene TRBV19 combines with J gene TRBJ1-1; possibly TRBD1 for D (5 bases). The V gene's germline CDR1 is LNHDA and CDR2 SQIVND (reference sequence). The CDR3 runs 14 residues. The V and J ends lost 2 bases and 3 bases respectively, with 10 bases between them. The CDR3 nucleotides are TGTGCCAGTAGTATATCACGGGGGGACACTGAAGCTTTCTTT. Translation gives CASSISRGDTEAFF.

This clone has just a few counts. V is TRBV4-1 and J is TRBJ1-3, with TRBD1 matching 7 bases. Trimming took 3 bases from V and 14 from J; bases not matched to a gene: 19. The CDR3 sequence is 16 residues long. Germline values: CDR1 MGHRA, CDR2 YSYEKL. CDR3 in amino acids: CASSHPIRDRGAGVYF. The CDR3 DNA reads TGCGCCAGCAGCCACCCAATCCGGGACAGAGGTGCCGGGGTATATTTT.

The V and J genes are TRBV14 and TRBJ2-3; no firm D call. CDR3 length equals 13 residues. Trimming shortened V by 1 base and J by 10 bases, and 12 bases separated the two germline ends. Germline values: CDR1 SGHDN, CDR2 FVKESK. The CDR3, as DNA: TGTGCCAGCAGCCAAGGACTGGGTCCCTCGCAGTATTTT. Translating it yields CASSQGLGPSQYF.

The chain's CDR3 is CASSQTTVNEKLFF. The CDR3 DNA reads TGTGCCAGCAGCCAAACGACAGTTAATGAAAAACTGTTTTTT. V usage is TRBV11-2 and J usage is TRBJ1-4, with D perhaps matching TRBD1 (5 bases). Per germline, CDR1 SGHAT and CDR2 FQNNGV. CDR3 length: 14 residues. Deletions cut 5 bases from V and 4 bases from J, with 11 bases between.

CDR3 region: CASTWGGTGSGPQHF. The CDR3 nucleotides read TGTGCCAGTACCTGGGGCGGGACAGGGAGTGGCCCCCAGCATTTT. The J gene is TRBJ1-5, the V gene TRBV19; the match to TRBD1 covers 9 bases. The CDR3 has 15 residues. J gave up 10 bases and V 7 bases, and 14 bases lay outside the gene matches. Germline CDR1 is LNHDA and CDR2 is SQIVND (reference sequence).

CDR3: CASSPGGQYNQPQHF. CDR3 coding DNA: TGCGCCAGCAGCCCCGGCGGGCAGTACAATCAGCCCCAGCATTTT. This chain connects TRBV5-1 to TRBJ1-5; D gene ambiguous. V lost 4 bases and J lost 3, with 14 bases in between. This CDR3 is 15 amino acids long. Germline V gene data show CDR1 as SGHRS and CDR2 as YFSETQ.

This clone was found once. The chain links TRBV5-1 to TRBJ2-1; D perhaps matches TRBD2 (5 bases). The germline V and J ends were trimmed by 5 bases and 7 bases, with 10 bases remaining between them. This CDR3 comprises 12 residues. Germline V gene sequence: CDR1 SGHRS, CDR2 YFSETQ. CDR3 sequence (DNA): TGCGCCAGCAGTGATTCGGGGAATGAGCAGTTCTTC. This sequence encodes CASSDSGNEQFF.

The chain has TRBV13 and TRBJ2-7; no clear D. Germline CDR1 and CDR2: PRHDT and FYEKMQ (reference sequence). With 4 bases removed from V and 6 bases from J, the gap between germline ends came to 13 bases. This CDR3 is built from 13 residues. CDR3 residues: CASSSSRIFEQYF. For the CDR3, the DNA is TGTGCCAGCAGCTCATCCAGGATTTTCGAGCAGTACTTC.

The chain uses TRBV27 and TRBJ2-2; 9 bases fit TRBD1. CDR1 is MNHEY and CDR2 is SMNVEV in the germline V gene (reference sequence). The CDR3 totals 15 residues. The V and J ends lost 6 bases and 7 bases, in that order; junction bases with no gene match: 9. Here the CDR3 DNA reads TGTGCCAGCAGCTCCGGGACAGGGATTAGCGGGGAGCTGTTTTTT. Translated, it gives CASSSGTGISGELFF.

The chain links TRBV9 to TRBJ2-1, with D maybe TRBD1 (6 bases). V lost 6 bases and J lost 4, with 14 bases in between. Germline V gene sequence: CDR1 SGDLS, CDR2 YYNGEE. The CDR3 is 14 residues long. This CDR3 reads CASTQTGAYNEQFF. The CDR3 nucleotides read TGTGCCAGCACCCAGACAGGAGCTTACAATGAGCAGTTCTTC. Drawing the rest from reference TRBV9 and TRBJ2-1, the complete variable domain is DSGVTQTPKHLITATGQRVTLRCSPRSGDLSVYWYQQSLDQGLQFLIQYYNGEERAKGNILERFSAQQFPDLHSELNLSSLELGDSALYFCASTQTGAYNEQFFGPGTRLTVL.

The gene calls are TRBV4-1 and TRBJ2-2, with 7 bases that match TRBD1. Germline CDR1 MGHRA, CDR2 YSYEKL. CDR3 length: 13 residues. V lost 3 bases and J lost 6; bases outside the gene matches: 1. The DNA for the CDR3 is TGCGCCAGCAGCCAGGGGACAGCCGGGGAGCTGTTTTTT. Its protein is CASSQGTAGELFF.

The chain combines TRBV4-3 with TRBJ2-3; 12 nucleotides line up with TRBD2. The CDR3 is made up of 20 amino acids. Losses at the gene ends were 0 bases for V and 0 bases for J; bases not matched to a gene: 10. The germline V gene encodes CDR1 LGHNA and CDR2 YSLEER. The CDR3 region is CASSQDLVTSGRTSTDTQYF. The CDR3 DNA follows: TGCGCCAGCAGCCAAGATCTCGTGACTAGCGGGAGAACTAGCACAGATACGCAGTATTTT.

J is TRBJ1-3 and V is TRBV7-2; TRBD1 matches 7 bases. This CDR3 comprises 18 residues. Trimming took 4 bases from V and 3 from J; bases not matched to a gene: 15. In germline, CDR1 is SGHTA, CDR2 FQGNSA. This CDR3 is CASSSSPQGKFSGNTIYF. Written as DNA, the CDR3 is TGTGCCAGCAGCTCTAGCCCACAGGGGAAATTTAGTGGAAACACCATATATTTT.